One and the same sample provided the 27 T cell receptor beta chains below, sequenced in a study of OX40 agonist ivuxolimab in advanced cancers. Clones were read by immunoSEQ multiplex PCR, and TCRdb kept only the in-frame ones, dropping some. The sample comprises approximately 30,000 clones, 84% of which are singletons, and 15% to 25% rests with the top ten. Here the sequenced sample was CD4+ or CD8+ T cells sorted from blood, taken in a trial of the OX40 agonist ivuxolimab. These receptors were obtained from an adult with an advanced solid tumor such as melanoma, head and neck, liver or kidney cancer.

The chain has TRBV9 and TRBJ2-5; no definite D call. CDR3 length: 12 residues. Germline V gene lookup returns CDR1 SGDLS and CDR2 YYNGEE. The V and J ends lost 3 bases and 3 bases respectively, with 6 bases between them. CDR3 DNA: TGTGCCAGCAGCGCCTCGGAAGAGACCCAGTACTTC. It encodes CASSASEETQYF.

The J gene is TRBJ2-4, the V gene TRBV18, with 8 positions matching TRBD1. Germline lookup yields CDR1 KGHSH and CDR2 LQKENI. The CDR3 loop spans 18 amino acids. J was trimmed by 3 bases and V by 3 bases; bases with no gene match: 13. The CDR3 loop is CASSPKPEQGVYKNIQYF. The DNA of the CDR3 is TGTGCCAGCTCACCTAAACCGGAACAGGGGGTATACAAAAACATTCAGTACTTC.

The chain carries TRBV14 and TRBJ1-1, with D hard to call. V dropped 4 bases and J dropped 4 bases, with 13 bases sitting between them. CDR3 length equals 14 residues. Germline V gene data show CDR1 as SGHDN and CDR2 as FVKESK. In nucleotides, the CDR3 is TGTGCCAGCAGCCTTCATCTGACGGGCACTGAAGCTTTCTTT. Residues: CASSLHLTGTEAFF.

The chain has TRBV2 and TRBJ2-1, with D unclear. CDR1 is SNHLY and CDR2 is FYNNEI in the germline V gene. The V and J ends lost 4 bases and 2 bases respectively, with 6 bases between them. This CDR3 has 13 amino acids. CDR3 DNA: TGTGCCAGCAGTGTAGGCACCTACAATGAGCAGTTCTTC. Translation gives CASSVGTYNEQFF.

The chain has TRBV6-5 and TRBJ1-5; D remains ambiguous. The germline gives CDR1 MNHEY, CDR2 SVGAGI. The ends were cut back, 5 bases at V and 7 bases at J, with 12 bases in the middle. CDR3 length: 13 amino acids. The CDR3 sequence: CASSELSAQPQHF. CDR3 DNA: TGTGCCAGCAGTGAACTGAGCGCCCAGCCCCAGCATTTT.

The chain links TRBV4-1 to TRBJ1-5; D gene uncertain. The CDR3 spans 16 residues. The V and J ends lost 0 bases and 1 base respectively, with 10 bases between them. Per the germline V gene, CDR1 is MGHRA and CDR2 is YSYEKL. The CDR3, as DNA: TGCGCCAGCAGCCAAGAAATGGGCCTGAGCAATCAGCCCCAGCATTTT. Translated: CASSQEMGLSNQPQHF.

The chain employs TRBV11-2 and TRBJ2-1; TRBD1 aligns across 8 bases. Germline CDR1 reads SGHAT; CDR2 reads FQNNGV. CDR3 size: 15 residues. J lost 8 bases, V lost 7 bases, and 13 bases had no gene match. CDR3: CASKRSDRGVDEQFF. CDR3 sequence (DNA): TGTGCCAGCAAAAGGAGTGACAGGGGTGTCGATGAGCAGTTCTTC.

The V and J genes are TRBV5-6 and TRBJ2-1; 9 positions match TRBD1. CDR3 length: 17 residues. V was clipped by 1 base and J by 9 bases; unmatched bases: 14. Germline lookup yields CDR1 SGHDT and CDR2 YYEEEE. In DNA, the CDR3 is TGTGCCAGCAGCTTGCTATATCGTTTGGGACAGGGTGGTGAGCAGTTCTTC. Its translation is CASSLLYRLGQGGEQFF.

This sequence joins TRBV9 and TRBJ1-6, with D possibly TRBD1 on 5 matching bases. Looked up from germline, CDR1 is SGDLS and CDR2 is YYNGEE. V lost 4 bases and J lost 3, with 5 bases in between. This CDR3 has 13 amino acids. The CDR3 nucleotides are TGTGCCAGCAGCCAGGGCTATAATTCACCCCTCCACTTT. Translation: CASSQGYNSPLHF.

V and J are TRBV9 and TRBJ1-2, with a tentative D call TRBD1 (6 bases). The V gene lost 4 bases and the J gene lost 0 bases, with 16 bases spanning the gap. This CDR3 is 16 amino acids long. Germline V lookup: CDR1 SGDLS, CDR2 YYNGEE. The CDR3 sequence is CASSPGGGLANYGYTF. CDR3 nucleotides: TGTGCCAGCAGCCCCGGAGGGGGATTAGCTAACTATGGCTACACCTTC.

V usage is TRBV27 and J usage is TRBJ2-6; D not resolved. CDR1 and CDR2 from the germline V gene are MNHEY and SMNVEV (reference sequence). This CDR3 has 12 amino acids. Trimming left V 4 bases short and J 4 bases short, with 2 bases between. CDR3 in DNA: TGTGCCAGCAGTTCCGGGGCCAACGTCCTGACTTTC. Translating gives CASSSGANVLTF.

The count of this clone is one. The chain has TRBV10-3 and TRBJ2-1; TRBD2 aligns across 7 bases. The V segment lost 10 bases and the J segment 3 bases; nucleotides outside the gene matches: 6. Germline assignment: CDR1 ENHRY and CDR2 SYGVKD. The CDR3 extends over 13 amino acids. This CDR3 reads CATAGDDYNEQFF. DNA for the CDR3: TGTGCCACCGCGGGAGATGACTACAATGAGCAGTTCTTC.

The CDR3 coding sequence is TGTGCCAGCAGTTCCAACAGGGCTGGGACCTACGAGCAGTACTTC. As protein: CASSSNRAGTYEQYF. The chain recombines TRBV6-6 with TRBJ2-7, with D perhaps matching TRBD1 (6 bases). CDR3 length: 15 amino acids. The germline V gene has CDR1 MNHNY and CDR2 SVGAGI (reference sequence). Trimming left V 4 bases short and J 2 bases short, with 15 bases between.

V usage is TRBV19 and J usage is TRBJ2-1; weak D call: TRBD2 (5 bases). In germline, CDR1 is LNHDA, CDR2 SQIVND (reference sequence). Trimming pared 7 bases from V and 3 bases from J, leaving 10 bases between. The CDR3 extends over 13 amino acids. CDR3 coding DNA: TGTGCCAGTACAAGCGGATTCTACAATGAGCAGTTCTTC. The encoded protein is CASTSGFYNEQFF.

This clone was seen a handful of times. The rearrangement links TRBV19 to TRBJ2-7; D possibly corresponds to TRBD1 (5 bases). The germline V gene encodes CDR1 LNHDA and CDR2 SQIVND (reference sequence). Trimming took off 1 base at V and 2 bases at J, with 12 bases between the two ends. The CDR3 sequence is 15 residues long. This chain's CDR3 is CASSIGDSEAYEQYF. The CDR3, as DNA: TGTGCCAGTAGTATAGGTGACAGCGAGGCCTACGAGCAGTACTTC.

This clone appeared a single time. This rearrangement joins TRBV5-1 to TRBJ2-2; 8 bases are shared with TRBD1. The CDR3 has 16 amino acids. Germline values: CDR1 SGHRS, CDR2 YFSETQ. V trimming: 2 bases; J trimming: 3 bases; junction bases outside the gene matches: 6. CDR3 DNA sequence: TGCGCCAGCAGCTTCCCGACAGGGGTGGACACCGGGGAGCTGTTTTTT. This translates into CASSFPTGVDTGELFF.

The chain links TRBV5-1 to TRBJ2-1; D not resolved. The CDR3 contains 12 residues. V was shortened by 2 bases and J by 10 bases, with 10 bases between the two germline ends. Germline CDR1 reads SGHRS; CDR2 reads YFSETQ. The CDR3 sequence is CASSFPDGEQFF. In nucleotides, the CDR3 is TGCGCCAGCAGCTTCCCGGACGGGGAGCAGTTCTTC.

The chain recombines TRBV30 with TRBJ1-2, with 7 positions matching TRBD1. The length of the CDR3 is 14 residues. Germline V gene sequence: CDR1 GTSNPN, CDR2 SVGIG (reference sequence). The J segment lost 8 bases and the V segment lost 7 bases, leaving 16 bases of the junction unmatched. This CDR3 reads CASNPGRGVGGYTF. The CDR3 nucleotides read TGTGCCTCGAACCCCGGCAGGGGGGTTGGGGGCTACACCTTC.

The chain is built from TRBV10-1 and TRBJ1-1, with 7 bases that match TRBD1. This CDR3 has 14 residues. Germline loops: CDR1 WNHNN, CDR2 SYGVQD (reference sequence). V shed 5 bases and J 10 bases; nucleotides not matched to a gene: 13. CDR3 in amino acids: CASSPGQSPWGAFF. In DNA, the CDR3 is TGCGCCAGCAGTCCGGGACAGTCTCCGTGGGGAGCTTTCTTT.

The chain employs TRBV4-1 and TRBJ2-5; D not resolved. Germline CDR1 is MGHRA and CDR2 is YSYEKL. CDR3 size: 16 residues. V was clipped by 0 bases and J by 2 bases, with 13 bases between them. As DNA, the CDR3 is TGCGCCAGCAGCCAAGATTGGGTCGGCAGACAAGAGACCCAGTACTTC. Translation gives CASSQDWVGRQETQYF.

The genes are TRBV4-2 and TRBJ2-7; D might be TRBD2 (6 bases). CDR1 is LGHNA and CDR2 is YNFKEQ in the germline V gene. V lost 4 bases, J lost 2 bases, and 18 bases lay in between. The CDR3 covers 16 residues. The CDR3 here is CASSPTAGTSPYEQYF. In DNA, the CDR3 is TGTGCCAGCAGCCCAACGGCCGGGACTTCACCCTACGAGCAGTACTTC.

The chain has TRBV9 and TRBJ1-1, with D perhaps matching TRBD1 (6 bases). Trimming stripped 3 bases from V and 2 bases from J, with 17 bases between. The germline V gene has CDR1 SGDLS and CDR2 YYNGEE. The CDR3 spans 16 residues. The CDR3 sequence: CASSEYPRTDNTEAFF. CDR3 in DNA: TGTGCCAGCAGCGAGTACCCCCGGACAGATAACACTGAAGCTTTCTTT.

CDR3 amino acids: CASPTTGRGTDTQYF. In DNA, the CDR3 is TGTGCCAGCCCAACGACCGGGAGAGGGACAGATACGCAGTATTTT. This chain joins TRBV28 and TRBJ2-3, with TRBD2 as a possible D gene (6 bases). The CDR3 totals 15 residues. Between the trimmed V and J ends, which lost 8 bases and 3 bases, there was a span of 18 bases. Germline V gene lookup returns CDR1 MDHEN and CDR2 SYDVKM.

The chain carries TRBV6-5 and TRBJ2-1, with 7 bases that match TRBD2. Germline V CDR1 and CDR2: MNHEY, SVGAGI. V dropped 0 bases and J dropped 5; count of bases not matched to a gene: 4. The CDR3 is 15 residues long. CDR3 DNA: TGTGCCAGCAGTTACTCTGCGGGAGACAACAATGAGCAGTTCTTC. This gives the protein CASSYSAGDNNEQFF.

The chain has TRBV19 and TRBJ2-7; 8 positions match TRBD1. Unmatched junction bases numbered 7, after V lost 6 bases and J lost 3 bases. Germline V gives CDR1 LNHDA, CDR2 SQIVND (reference sequence). The CDR3 totals 14 residues. The DNA for the CDR3 is TGTGCCAGTAGCGCAGGGGGCTCAAACTACGAGCAGTACTTC. It specifies CASSAGGSNYEQYF. Filled out from reference TRBV19 and TRBJ2-7, the complete variable domain reads DGGITQSPKYLFRKEGQNVTLSCEQNLNHDAMYWYRQDPGQGLRLIYYSQIVNDFQKGDIAEGYSVSREKKESFPLTVTSAQKNPTAFYLCASSAGGSNYEQYFGPGTRLTVT.

This chain links TRBV9 with TRBJ2-1; maybe TRBD1 (6 bases). CDR3 length: 13 residues. Germline assignment: CDR1 SGDLS and CDR2 YYNGEE. V shed 5 bases and J shed 5 bases, with 11 bases lying between them. The CDR3 DNA reads TGTGCCAGCAGTCTGGGGGCCAACAATGAGCAGTTCTTC. Translated: CASSLGANNEQFF.

The chain carries TRBV6-5 and TRBJ2-3; the D gene could be TRBD1 or TRBD2 (5 bases each). Germline V gives CDR1 MNHEY, CDR2 SVGAGI. V was shortened by 2 bases and J by 0 bases, with 9 bases between the two germline ends. This CDR3 has 15 amino acids. As DNA, the CDR3 is TGTGCCAGCAGTTACAAGGGACGGAGCACAGATACGCAGTATTTT. Translated: CASSYKGRSTDTQYF.